This T cell receptor beta chain was captured by sequencing in a study of blood T cell repertoires in COVID-19. As for the study in general: Whether acute or convalescent, the COVID-19 samples came from the United States, Italy and Spain. The analysed material was cDNA or gDNA that came from T cells, B-cell-depleted T cells, or PBMCs.

Seattle participants joined during active infection and were tracked over time. Germline V CDR1 and CDR2: MNHEY, SMNVEV (reference sequence). The CDR3 extends over 14 amino acids. V lost 5 bases and J lost 3, with 10 bases in between. Per the original data handling: The authors estimated nucleated cell counts from reference gene primer amplification. Profiled with immunoSEQ multiplex PCR; TCRdb holds only in-frame clones, not every one. The D gene and trimming were derived from the DNA, and the V and J assignments and clone size from that table. The data hold some 250,000 clones, with around 85% observed a single time.

The material sequenced was peripheral blood. The V and J genes are TRBV27 and TRBJ1-4; possible D gene TRBD1, 6 bases. The source is a woman in her 30s with COVID-19, enrolled during active disease. The CDR3 region is CASSPWGPNEKLFF. CDR3 DNA sequence: TGTGCCAGCAGTCCATGGGGGCCTAATGAAAAACTGTTTTTT.